A selection of T cell receptor beta chains follows, all from one sample in a study of PD-1 blockade in mismatch repair-deficient tumors. TCRdb keeps only in-frame clones here, not all; method: immunoSEQ multiplex PCR. The data hold 45,000 to 55,000 clones, with about 84% observed a single time. The sequenced sample was peripheral blood, obtained about 20 weeks after starting pembrolizumab. The receptors were sampled from an adult with mismatch repair-deficient cancer. Each CDR3 is given with its conserved first and last residue. Each record gives: clone size, D gene, J gene, V gene, CDR3 DNA, CDR3 protein. The D gene is left open where the match is weak. Clone size is shown for a subset of rows, as once, few, many or a class of expanded clone.

size: .; D: .; J: TRBJ1-1; V: TRBV10-2; DNA: TGCGCCAGCAGGCCACAGGGGAACACTGAAGCTTTCTTT; CDR3: CASRPQGNTEAFF
size: .; D: .; J: TRBJ1-2; V: TRBV11-2; DNA: TGCGCCAGCAGCCAAGATGAAGAATCTCCTAACTATGGCTACACCTTC; CDR3: CASSQDEESPNYGYTF
size: .; D: TRBD1; J: TRBJ1-5; V: TRBV2; DNA: TGTGCCAGCAGGCCAGACAGGGCTCGCAATCAGCCCCAGCATTTT; CDR3: CASRPDRARNQPQHF
size: .; D: .; J: TRBJ2-1; V: TRBV30; DNA: TGTGCCTGGAGTAAGTCCCTGGGGGGCCCGCAGTTCTTC; CDR3: CAWSKSLGGPQFF
size: .; D: .; J: TRBJ1-3; V: TRBV4-1; DNA: TGCGCCAGCAGCCCCCAAGGAGGGGGGCCCTCTGGAAACACCATATATTTT; CDR3: CASSPQGGGPSGNTIYF
size: .; D: TRBD2; J: TRBJ2-1; V: TRBV7-2; DNA: TGTGCCAGCAGCTTACAGGGGACTAGCGGATACAATGAGCAGTTCTTC; CDR3: CASSLQGTSGYNEQFF
size: .; D: TRBD1; J: TRBJ1-2; V: TRBV28; DNA: TGTGCCAGCAGTTCCCCGGGACAGGGGGATAGAAACTATGGCTACACCTTC; CDR3: CASSSPGQGDRNYGYTF
size: once; D: TRBD2; J: TRBJ2-1; V: TRBV7-2; DNA: TGTGCCAGCAGCTCCCCTCAAGTAGCGGGCCCTAGCTCCTACAATGAGCAGTTCTTC; CDR3: CASSSPQVAGPSSYNEQFF
size: .; D: .; J: TRBJ1-4; V: TRBV6-1; DNA: TGTGCCAGCACGAGAACTCAGGTGATTAATGAAAAACTGTTTTTT; CDR3: CASTRTQVINEKLFF
size: .; D: .; J: TRBJ1-1; V: TRBV11-3; DNA: TGTGCCGGTTCGGGGGCAGGTACTGAAGCTTTCTTT; CDR3: CAGSGAGTEAFF
size: .; D: TRBD2; J: TRBJ2-7; V: TRBV5-1; DNA: TGCGCCAGCACCCTGGGAGGGCTAGCGGGAGCTGACGAGCAGTACTTC; CDR3: CASTLGGLAGADEQYF
size: .; D: .; J: TRBJ2-3; V: TRBV19; DNA: TGTGCCAGTAGTATATGGGCTAGCGAGAACACAGATACGCAGTATTTT; CDR3: CASSIWASENTDTQYF
size: .; D: TRBD1; J: TRBJ1-1; V: TRBV9; DNA: TGTGCCAGCAGCGTAGGACAGGGCCTAAGCACTGAAGCTTTCTTT; CDR3: CASSVGQGLSTEAFF
size: .; D: TRBD1; J: TRBJ2-7; V: TRBV11-3; DNA: TGTGCCAGCAGCCGGGACAGGGACTACGAGCAGTACTTC; CDR3: CASSRDRDYEQYF
size: .; D: TRBD1; J: TRBJ1-2; V: TRBV30; DNA: TGTGCCTGGAGTGTAGGGGGACAGGGGAAGGGTGGCTACACCTTC; CDR3: CAWSVGGQGKGGYTF